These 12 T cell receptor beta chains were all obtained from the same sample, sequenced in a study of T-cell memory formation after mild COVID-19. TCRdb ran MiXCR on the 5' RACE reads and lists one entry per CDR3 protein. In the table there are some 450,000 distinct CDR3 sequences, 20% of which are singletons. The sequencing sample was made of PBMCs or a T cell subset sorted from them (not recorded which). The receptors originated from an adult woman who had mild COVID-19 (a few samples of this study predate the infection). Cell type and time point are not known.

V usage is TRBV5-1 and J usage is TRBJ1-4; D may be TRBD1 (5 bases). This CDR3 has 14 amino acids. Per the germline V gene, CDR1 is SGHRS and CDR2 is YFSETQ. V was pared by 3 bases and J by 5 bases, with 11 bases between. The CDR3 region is CASSSQGENEKLFF. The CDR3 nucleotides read TGCGCCAGCAGCTCGCAGGGTGAGAATGAAAAACTGTTTTTT.

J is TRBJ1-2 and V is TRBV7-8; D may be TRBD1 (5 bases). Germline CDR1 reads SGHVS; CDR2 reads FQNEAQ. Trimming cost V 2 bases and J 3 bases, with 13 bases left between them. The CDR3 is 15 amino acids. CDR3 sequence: CASSLTDISHYGYTF. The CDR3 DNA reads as TGTGCCAGCAGCTTAACGGACATCTCCCACTATGGCTACACCTTC.

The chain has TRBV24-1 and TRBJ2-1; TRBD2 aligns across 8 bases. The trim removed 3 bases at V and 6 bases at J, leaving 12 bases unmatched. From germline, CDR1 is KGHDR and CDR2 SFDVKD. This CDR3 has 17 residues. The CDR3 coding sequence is TGTGCCACCAGTGATCCTCCAGGAGCGGGAGCTCGCAATGAGCAGTTCTTC. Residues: CATSDPPGAGARNEQFF.

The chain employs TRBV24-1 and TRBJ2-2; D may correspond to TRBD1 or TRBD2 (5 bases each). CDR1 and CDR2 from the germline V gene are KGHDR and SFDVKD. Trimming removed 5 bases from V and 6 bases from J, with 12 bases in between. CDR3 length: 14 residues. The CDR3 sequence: CATSAPMGAGELFF. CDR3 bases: TGTGCCACCAGTGCTCCAATGGGGGCCGGGGAGCTGTTTTTT.

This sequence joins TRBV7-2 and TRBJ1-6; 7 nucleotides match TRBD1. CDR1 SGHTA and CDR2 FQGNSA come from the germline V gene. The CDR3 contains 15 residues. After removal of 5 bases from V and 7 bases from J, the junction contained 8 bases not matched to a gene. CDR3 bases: TGTGCCAGCAGCCCAGGGGGGGAAGTGAATTCACCCCTCCACTTT. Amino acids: CASSPGGEVNSPLHF.

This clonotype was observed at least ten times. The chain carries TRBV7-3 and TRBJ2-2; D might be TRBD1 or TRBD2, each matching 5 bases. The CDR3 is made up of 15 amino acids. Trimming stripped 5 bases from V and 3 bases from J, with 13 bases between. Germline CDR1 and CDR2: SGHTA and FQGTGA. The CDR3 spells CASSLGLGDTGELFF. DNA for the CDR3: TGTGCCAGCAGCCTCGGTTTGGGGGACACCGGGGAGCTGTTTTTT.

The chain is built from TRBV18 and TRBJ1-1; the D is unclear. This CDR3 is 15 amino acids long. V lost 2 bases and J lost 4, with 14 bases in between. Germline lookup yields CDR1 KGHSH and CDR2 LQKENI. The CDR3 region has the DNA TGTGCCAGCTCACCATCTTGGGCCCCCTTCACTGAAGCTTTCTTT. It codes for CASSPSWAPFTEAFF.

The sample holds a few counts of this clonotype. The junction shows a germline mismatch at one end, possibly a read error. Written as DNA, the CDR3 is TGTGCCAGCAGTCTATCGACGCCTCCCCACACTGAAGCTTTCTTT. This codes for CASSLSTPPHTEAFF. The chain recombines TRBV27 with TRBJ1-1; the D is unclear. Germline-derived CDR1 and CDR2 are MNHEY and SMNVEV (reference sequence). The CDR3 has 15 amino acids.

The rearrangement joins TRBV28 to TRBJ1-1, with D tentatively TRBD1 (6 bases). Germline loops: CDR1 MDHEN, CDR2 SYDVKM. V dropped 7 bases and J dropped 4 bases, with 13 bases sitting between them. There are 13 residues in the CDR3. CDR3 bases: TGTGCCAGCACGGGGGGCCCAGCCACTGAAGCTTTCTTT. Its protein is CASTGGPATEAFF.

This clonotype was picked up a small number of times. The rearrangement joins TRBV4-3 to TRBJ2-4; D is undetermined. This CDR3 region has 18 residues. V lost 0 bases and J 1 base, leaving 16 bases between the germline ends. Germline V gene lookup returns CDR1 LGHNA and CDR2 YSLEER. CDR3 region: CASSQDPLSHGAKNIQYF. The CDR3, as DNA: TGCGCCAGCAGCCAAGATCCCCTATCCCATGGGGCCAAAAACATTCAGTACTTC.

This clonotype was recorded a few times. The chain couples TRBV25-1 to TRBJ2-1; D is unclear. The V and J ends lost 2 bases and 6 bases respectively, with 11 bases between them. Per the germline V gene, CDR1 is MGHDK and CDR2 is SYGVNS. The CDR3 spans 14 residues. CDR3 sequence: CASSERGLANEQFF. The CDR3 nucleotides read TGTGCCAGCAGTGAACGAGGTTTGGCCAATGAGCAGTTCTTC.

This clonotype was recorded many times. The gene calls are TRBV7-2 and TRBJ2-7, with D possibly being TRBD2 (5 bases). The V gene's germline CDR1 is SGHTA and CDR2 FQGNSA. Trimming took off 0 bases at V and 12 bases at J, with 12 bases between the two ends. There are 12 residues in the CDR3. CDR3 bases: TGTGCCAGCAGCTTAGCGGGATCAGGACTGTACTTC. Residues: CASSLAGSGLYF.